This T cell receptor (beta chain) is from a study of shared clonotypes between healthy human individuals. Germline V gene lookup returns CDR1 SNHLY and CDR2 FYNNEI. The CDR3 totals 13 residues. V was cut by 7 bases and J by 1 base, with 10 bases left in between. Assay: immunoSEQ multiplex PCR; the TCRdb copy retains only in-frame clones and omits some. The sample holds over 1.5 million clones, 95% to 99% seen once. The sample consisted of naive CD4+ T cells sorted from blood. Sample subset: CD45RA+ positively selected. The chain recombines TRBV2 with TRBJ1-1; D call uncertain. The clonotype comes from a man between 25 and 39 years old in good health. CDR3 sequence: CASIGDRNTEAFF. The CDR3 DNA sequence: TGTGCCAGCATTGGGGATCGGAACACTGAAGCTTTCTTT.